These 9 T cell receptor beta chains share one sample of origin, sequenced in a study of cytomegalovirus exposure and HLA in healthy donors. Primers: 60 Vbeta forward and 13 Jbeta reverse. Here immunoSEQ multiplex PCR was the method, and the copy in TCRdb shows in-frame clones only, minus some. This sample's clone table lists 180,000 or so clones. The sequenced material came from PBMCs. Receptors originate from a boy between 10 and 17 years old in good health and CMV-seronegative.

Here the CDR3 reads CASSQLASGGKTQYF. The DNA for the CDR3 is TGCGCCAGCAGCCAATTAGCTAGCGGGGGAAAGACCCAGTACTTC. V and J are TRBV4-1 and TRBJ2-5; the match to TRBD2 covers 10 bases. Germline values: CDR1 MGHRA, CDR2 YSYEKL. Losses at the gene ends were 2 bases for V and 6 bases for J; bases not matched to a gene: 6. This CDR3 spans 15 amino acids.

CDR3 nucleotide sequence: TGTGCCAGCAGCTTAGCTCCCGACAGAGCCAATCAGCCCCAGCATTTT. It codes for CASSLAPDRANQPQHF. V is TRBV7-2 and J is TRBJ1-5, with a tentative D call TRBD1 (5 bases). CDR1 is SGHTA and CDR2 is FQGNSA in the germline V gene. Trimming cost V 0 bases and J 3 bases, with 12 bases left between them. The CDR3 contains 16 residues.

V and J are TRBV6-5 and TRBJ1-3, with 7 bases identical to TRBD1. Germline trimming cut 2 bases from V and 4 bases from J; bases unmatched to any gene: 2. CDR3 length equals 14 residues. From germline, CDR1 is MNHEY and CDR2 SVGAGI. CDR3 bases: TGTGCCAGCAGTTACGGGGACAGAGGAAACACCATATATTTT. It yields the protein CASSYGDRGNTIYF.

The CDR3 reads CASSFGTGDTQYF. The CDR3 bases are TGTGCCAGCAGCTTCGGGACAGGTGATACGCAGTATTTT. This chain links TRBV7-3 with TRBJ2-3, with TRBD1 matching over 8 bases. Germline V gene lookup returns CDR1 SGHTA and CDR2 FQGTGA. V trimming: 3 bases; J trimming: 6 bases; junction bases outside the gene matches: 2. The CDR3 runs to 13 residues. Variable domain in full (rest from reference TRBV7-3 and TRBJ2-3): GAGVSQTPSNKVTEKGKYVELRCDPISGHTALYWYRQSLGQGPEFLIYFQGTGAADDSGLPNDRFFAVRPEGSVSTLKIQRTERGDSAVYLCASSFGTGDTQYFGPGTRLTVL.

V usage is TRBV15 and J usage is TRBJ2-2, with D perhaps TRBD2 (5 bases). The ends were cut back, 11 bases at V and 0 bases at J, with 13 bases in the middle. Germline CDR1 reads LNHNV; CDR2 reads YYDKDF (reference sequence). The CDR3 extends over 14 amino acids. The CDR3 spells CASAAHPNTGELFF. CDR3 in DNA: TGTGCCTCAGCGGCCCATCCGAACACCGGGGAGCTGTTTTTT.

V usage is TRBV6-5 and J usage is TRBJ2-5, with 7 bases that match TRBD2. Germline V lookup: CDR1 MNHEY, CDR2 SVGAGI. This CDR3 comprises 15 residues. Germline trimming cut 4 bases from V and 5 bases from J; bases unmatched to any gene: 10. For the CDR3, the DNA is TGTGCCAGCAGTTCCTGGACTAGTGGCGTGGAGACCCAGTACTTC. Its protein product is CASSSWTSGVETQYF.

The rearrangement links TRBV6-5 to TRBJ2-2; 7 bases line up with TRBD1. Unmatched junction bases numbered 5, after V lost 4 bases and J lost 0 bases. Germline V gene sequence: CDR1 MNHEY, CDR2 SVGAGI. The CDR3 sequence is 16 residues long. CDR3 nucleotide sequence: TGTGCCAGCAGTTCAACAGGGGCACCGAACACCGGGGAGCTGTTTTTT. Protein: CASSSTGAPNTGELFF.

The genes are TRBV5-4 and TRBJ2-1; D is possibly TRBD2 (7 bases). CDR1 is SGHNT and CDR2 is YYREEE in the germline V gene (reference sequence). The CDR3 is made up of 15 amino acids. V shed 3 bases and J shed 4 bases, with 14 bases lying between them. CDR3: CASSSTGGRYNEQFF. The CDR3 DNA follows: TGTGCCAGCAGCTCTACCGGGGGGCGGTACAATGAGCAGTTCTTC.

Concerning this clone: Distinct nucleotide sequences in the sample also encode this CDR3. This chain uses TRBV7-9 with TRBJ1-1; D is perhaps TRBD1 (5 bases). Trimming took off 2 bases at V and 1 base at J, with 5 bases between the two ends. From germline, CDR1 is SEHNR and CDR2 FQNEAQ (reference sequence). The CDR3 sequence is 13 residues long. The CDR3 region has the DNA TGTGCCAGCAGCTTACAGGGGAACACTGAAGCTTTCTTT. This codes for CASSLQGNTEAFF.